These 19 T cell receptor beta chains originate from one sample sequenced in a study of TIL therapy for anti-PD-1-resistant metastatic lung cancer. Stated time point: pre-treatment sample, taken before nivolumab and TIL therapy. Sequencing used immunoSEQ v3. TCRdb keeps only in-frame clones here, not all; method: immunoSEQ multiplex PCR. Here the sample spans around 20,000 clones, nearly 80% being singletons. The input for sequencing was blood, taken at baseline. Receptor source: a person aged 25 to 79 with non-small cell lung cancer.

CDR3 nucleotides: TGTGCCTACGCCGACGGGGCGAGGCCCTATAATTCACCCCTCCACTTT. Its protein is CAYADGARPYNSPLHF. The chain uses TRBV30 and TRBJ1-6; perhaps TRBD1 as D (5 bases). V lost 7 bases to trimming and J lost 2 bases, with 18 bases between them. Germline lookup yields CDR1 GTSNPN and CDR2 SVGIG (reference sequence). CDR3 size: 16 residues.

This chain uses TRBV24-1 with TRBJ2-3, with TRBD1 as a possible D gene (5 bases). Germline-derived CDR1 and CDR2 are KGHDR and SFDVKD. V was cut by 4 bases and J by 2 bases, with 12 bases left in between. The CDR3 length is 15 residues. The CDR3 region has the DNA TGTGCCACCAGTGAAACACAGACAGACACAGATACGCAGTATTTT. Encoded protein: CATSETQTDTDTQYF.

V is TRBV4-3 and J is TRBJ2-7; 9 bases match TRBD1. CDR1 and CDR2 (germline): LGHNA, YSLEER. V lost 1 base, J lost 4 bases, and 5 bases stayed unmatched. This CDR3 has 15 amino acids. CDR3 in amino acids: CASSQVGQGGYEQYF. The DNA of the CDR3 is TGCGCCAGCAGCCAAGTGGGACAGGGTGGGTACGAGCAGTACTTC.

This clone came up once. The rearrangement uses TRBV6-6 and TRBJ1-2; D uncertain. Germline CDR1 MNHNY, CDR2 SVGAGI (reference sequence). The CDR3 covers 15 residues. V lost 4 bases, J lost 8 bases, and 20 bases lay in between. The CDR3 is CASSSATELVGGYTF. The DNA for the CDR3 is TGTGCCAGCAGTTCAGCGACTGAGTTAGTTGGGGGCTACACCTTC.

This chain links TRBV10-1 with TRBJ1-5; D might be TRBD1 (5 bases). The CDR3 sequence is 19 residues long. Germline CDR1 reads WNHNN; CDR2 reads SYGVQD (reference sequence). With 6 bases removed from V and 3 bases from J, the gap between germline ends came to 27 bases. The CDR3 bases are TGCGCCAGCAGCCGAAATTCGGTGAACCCGACAGCAATCAATCAGCCCCAGCATTTT. Encoded protein: CASSRNSVNPTAINQPQHF.

V gene TRBV30 combines with J gene TRBJ1-5; 7 bases align to TRBD1. This CDR3 is 15 amino acids long. V shed 4 bases and J 4 bases; nucleotides not matched to a gene: 10. Germline assignment: CDR1 GTSNPN and CDR2 SVGIG (reference sequence). In nucleotides, the CDR3 is TGTGCCTGGAACCTACCGGACAGGTTAAATCAGCCCCAGCATTTT. The encoded protein is CAWNLPDRLNQPQHF. The entire variable domain, with the rest obtained from reference TRBV30 and TRBJ1-5, is as follows: SQTIHQWPATLVQPVGSPLSLECTVEGTSNPNLYWYRQAAGRGLQLLFYSVGIGQISSEVPQNLSASRPQDRQFILSSKKLLLSDSGFYLCAWNLPDRLNQPQHFGDGTRLSIL.

The chain carries TRBV7-3 and TRBJ2-1, with D maybe TRBD2 (6 bases). CDR1 SGHTA and CDR2 FQGTGA come from the germline V gene. The CDR3 totals 15 residues. The V end was cut by 5 bases, the J end by 4 bases, with 15 bases between. CDR3 sequence (DNA): TGTGCCAGCAGCCCATCCGGGACTGCTTACAATGAGCAGTTCTTC. The encoded protein is CASSPSGTAYNEQFF.

This clone was recorded only once. This sequence joins TRBV18 and TRBJ1-2, with 11 bases that match TRBD1. This CDR3 contains 15 residues. The V segment lost 4 bases and the J segment 2 bases; nucleotides outside the gene matches: 3. Germline V gene sequence: CDR1 KGHSH, CDR2 LQKENI. CDR3 sequence: CASSLGQGANYGYTF. The DNA for the CDR3 is TGTGCCAGCTCACTAGGACAGGGGGCAAACTATGGCTACACCTTC.

CDR3 sequence (DNA): TGTGCCAGCAGCCAAACCACAGATACGCAGTATTTT. Protein sequence: CASSQTTDTQYF. The V call is TRBV3-1 (or the pseudogene TRBV3-2), the J call TRBJ2-3; no definite D call. The V gene's germline CDR1 is LGHDT and CDR2 YNNKEL (reference sequence). This CDR3 contains 12 residues. Trimming shortened V by 2 bases and J by 2 bases, and 2 bases separated the two germline ends.

The chain is built from TRBV11-1 and TRBJ2-5, with D possibly being TRBD1 (6 bases). The V end lost 0 bases, the J end lost 2 bases, and 10 bases lay between the germline ends. CDR3 length equals 15 residues. Per germline, CDR1 SGHAT and CDR2 FQDESV (reference sequence). The CDR3 loop reads CASSLAPGVQETQYF. For the CDR3, the DNA is TGTGCCAGCAGCTTAGCGCCAGGGGTACAAGAGACCCAGTACTTC.

This chain uses TRBV18 with TRBJ1-5; no firm D call. The CDR3 loop spans 13 amino acids. Trimming left V 2 bases short and J 5 bases short, with 7 bases between. The germline V gene encodes CDR1 KGHSH and CDR2 LQKENI. The CDR3 sequence is CASSPGIHQPQHF. The DNA for the CDR3 is TGTGCCAGCTCACCAGGGATCCATCAGCCCCAGCATTTT.

The J gene is TRBJ1-5, the V gene TRBV19; D may be TRBD1 (6 bases). Trimming took off 6 bases at V and 4 bases at J, with 16 bases between the two ends. From germline, CDR1 is LNHDA and CDR2 SQIVND (reference sequence). This CDR3 is built from 15 residues. The CDR3 sequence is CASRRIGTQNQPQHF. DNA for the CDR3: TGTGCCAGTAGGAGAATTGGGACACAGAATCAGCCCCAGCATTTT.

The V and J genes are TRBV7-2 and TRBJ1-6; 9 bases align to TRBD1. The CDR3 consists of 15 residues. The trim removed 5 bases at V and 9 bases at J, leaving 8 bases unmatched. Germline V gives CDR1 SGHTA, CDR2 FQGNSA. The CDR3 loop is CASSPLQGAGSPLHF. CDR3 coding DNA: TGTGCCAGCAGCCCTCTACAGGGGGCTGGTTCACCCCTCCACTTT.

This chain's CDR3 is CASSFPGAQDEQFF. CDR3 DNA sequence: TGTGCCAGCAGTTTTCCGGGGGCGCAGGATGAGCAGTTCTTC. The chain is built from TRBV28 and TRBJ2-1; D is possibly TRBD1 or TRBD2 (6 bases each). V was clipped by 3 bases and J by 8 bases, with 14 bases between them. This CDR3 has 14 residues. The germline V gene has CDR1 MDHEN and CDR2 SYDVKM.

This chain links TRBV5-1 with TRBJ1-1; D remains unclear. This CDR3 is 16 amino acids long. CDR1 is SGHRS and CDR2 is YFSETQ in the germline V gene. V lost 0 bases and J 3 bases, leaving 15 bases between the germline ends. The CDR3 sequence is CASSLDGRAWDTEAFF. The CDR3 nucleotides are TGCGCCAGCAGCTTGGATGGCCGGGCCTGGGACACTGAAGCTTTCTTT.

The chain employs TRBV4-3 and TRBJ1-2; 9 bases match TRBD1. V dropped 0 bases and J dropped 6; count of bases not matched to a gene: 5. Looked up from germline, CDR1 is LGHNA and CDR2 is YSLEER. This CDR3 comprises 15 residues. Here the CDR3 DNA reads TGCGCCAGCAGCCAAGACCACAGGGGGCCGAATGGCTACACCTTC. Residues: CASSQDHRGPNGYTF.

The V gene is TRBV7-9, the J gene TRBJ2-3; 8 bases fit TRBD2. The CDR3 is 16 amino acids. J lost 4 bases, V lost 7 bases, and 13 bases had no gene match. CDR1 is SEHNR and CDR2 is FQNEAQ in the germline V gene (reference sequence). As DNA, the CDR3 is TGTGCCAGCACCCTAAGGGGGACTAGATCGGCAGATACGCAGTATTTT. Residues: CASTLRGTRSADTQYF.

The rearrangement uses TRBV7-9 and TRBJ2-5, with D perhaps matching TRBD1 (5 bases). Per germline, CDR1 SEHNR and CDR2 FQNEAQ (reference sequence). V lost 5 bases and J 5 bases, leaving 15 bases between the germline ends. This CDR3 is built from 14 residues. CDR3 bases: TGTGCCAGCAGCCGAATGGGGCGCATGGAGACCCAGTACTTC. This codes for CASSRMGRMETQYF.

The J gene is TRBJ2-2, the V gene TRBV5-1, with TRBD2 matching over 8 bases. Looked up from germline, CDR1 is SGHRS and CDR2 is YFSETQ. The CDR3 spans 15 residues. V dropped 0 bases and J dropped 6; count of bases not matched to a gene: 4. The DNA of the CDR3 is TGCGCCAGCAGCTTGGCGGGGGGGCGATCCGGGGAGCTGTTTTTT. The encoded protein is CASSLAGGRSGELFF.